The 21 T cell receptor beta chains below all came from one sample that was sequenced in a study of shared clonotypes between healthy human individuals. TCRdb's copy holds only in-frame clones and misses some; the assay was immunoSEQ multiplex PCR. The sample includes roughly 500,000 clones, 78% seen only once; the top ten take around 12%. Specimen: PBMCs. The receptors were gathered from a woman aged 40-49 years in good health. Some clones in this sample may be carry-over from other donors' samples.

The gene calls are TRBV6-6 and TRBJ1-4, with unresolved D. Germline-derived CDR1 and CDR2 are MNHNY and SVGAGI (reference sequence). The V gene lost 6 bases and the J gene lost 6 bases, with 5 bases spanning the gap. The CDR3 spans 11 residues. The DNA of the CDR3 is TGTGCCAGCAGGGTTGATGAAAAACTGTTTTTT. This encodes CASRVDEKLFF.

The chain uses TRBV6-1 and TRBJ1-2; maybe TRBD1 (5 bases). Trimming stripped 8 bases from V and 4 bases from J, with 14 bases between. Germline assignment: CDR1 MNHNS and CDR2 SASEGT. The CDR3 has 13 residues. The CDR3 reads CASGGGAGYGYTF. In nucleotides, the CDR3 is TGTGCCAGCGGCGGAGGGGCCGGCTATGGCTACACCTTC.

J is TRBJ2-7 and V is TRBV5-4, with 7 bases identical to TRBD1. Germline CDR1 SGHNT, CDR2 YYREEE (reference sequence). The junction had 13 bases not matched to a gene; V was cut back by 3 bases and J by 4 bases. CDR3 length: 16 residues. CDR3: CASSSLGTAIIYEQYF. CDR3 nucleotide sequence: TGTGCCAGCAGCTCCCTCGGGACAGCGATCATTTACGAGCAGTACTTC.

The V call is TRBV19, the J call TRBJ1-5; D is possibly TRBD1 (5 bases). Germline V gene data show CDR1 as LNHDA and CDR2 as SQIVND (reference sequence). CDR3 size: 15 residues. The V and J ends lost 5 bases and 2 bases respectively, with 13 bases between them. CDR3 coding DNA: TGTGCCAGTAGTCCTCCCGGGGCACGCAATCAGCCCCAGCATTTT. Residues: CASSPPGARNQPQHF.

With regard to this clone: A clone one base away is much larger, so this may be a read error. The CDR3 sequence is CTWRGKREGSYNEQFF. The CDR3 bases are TGTACCTGGAGAGGGAAGCGGGAGGGCTCCTACAATGAGCAGTTCTTC. V and J are TRBV30 and TRBJ2-1; 10 bases are a match to TRBD2. Germline loops: CDR1 GTSNPN, CDR2 SVGIG (reference sequence). The CDR3 sequence is 16 residues long.

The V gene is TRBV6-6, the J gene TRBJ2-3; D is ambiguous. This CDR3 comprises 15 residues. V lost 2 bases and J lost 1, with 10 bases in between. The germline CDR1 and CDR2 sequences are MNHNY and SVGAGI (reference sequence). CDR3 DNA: TGTGCCAGCAGTTACGAAGGCATCGGCACAGATACGCAGTATTTT. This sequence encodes CASSYEGIGTDTQYF.

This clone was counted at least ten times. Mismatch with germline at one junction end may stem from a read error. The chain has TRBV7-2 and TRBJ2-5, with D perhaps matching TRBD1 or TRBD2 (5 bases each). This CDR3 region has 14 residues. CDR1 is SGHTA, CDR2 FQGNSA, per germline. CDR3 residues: CASSPPGLGESQYF. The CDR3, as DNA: TGTGCCAGCAGCCCCCCAGGGTTGGGAGAGTCCCAGTACTTC.

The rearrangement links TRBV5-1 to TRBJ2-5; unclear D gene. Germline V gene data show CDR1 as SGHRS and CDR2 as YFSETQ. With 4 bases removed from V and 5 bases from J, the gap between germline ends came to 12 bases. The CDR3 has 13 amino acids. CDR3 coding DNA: TGCGCCAGCAGCCAATCACCCAAGGAGACCCAGTACTTC. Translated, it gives CASSQSPKETQYF.

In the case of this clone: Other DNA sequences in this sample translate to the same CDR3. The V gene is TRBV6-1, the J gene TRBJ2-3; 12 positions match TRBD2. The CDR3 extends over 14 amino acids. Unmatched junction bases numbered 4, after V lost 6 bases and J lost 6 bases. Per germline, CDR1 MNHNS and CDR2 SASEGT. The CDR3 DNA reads TGTGCCAGCAGCGAAACTAGCGGGAGGGATACGCAGTATTTT. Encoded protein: CASSETSGRDTQYF.

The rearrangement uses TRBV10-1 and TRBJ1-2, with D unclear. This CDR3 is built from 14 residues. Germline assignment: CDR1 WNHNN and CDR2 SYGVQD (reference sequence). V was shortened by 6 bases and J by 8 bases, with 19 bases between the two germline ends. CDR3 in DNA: TGCGCCAGCAGCCAAAGTCGTGAACTTTGGGGCTACACCTTC. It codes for CASSQSRELWGYTF.

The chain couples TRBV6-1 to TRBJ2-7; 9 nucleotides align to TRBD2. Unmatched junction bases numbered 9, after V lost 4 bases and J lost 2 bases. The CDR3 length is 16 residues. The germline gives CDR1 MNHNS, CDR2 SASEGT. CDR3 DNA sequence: TGTGCCAGCAGTGTCCTTCTAGCGGGATGGGCCTACGAGCAGTACTTC. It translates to CASSVLLAGWAYEQYF.

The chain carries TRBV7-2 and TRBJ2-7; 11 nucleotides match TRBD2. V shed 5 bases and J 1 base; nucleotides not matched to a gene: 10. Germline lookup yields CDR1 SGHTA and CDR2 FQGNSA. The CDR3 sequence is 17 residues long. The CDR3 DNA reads TGTGCCAGCAGCCTGGTGTCGGGACTAGCGGTTTCCTACGAGCAGTACTTC. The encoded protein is CASSLVSGLAVSYEQYF.

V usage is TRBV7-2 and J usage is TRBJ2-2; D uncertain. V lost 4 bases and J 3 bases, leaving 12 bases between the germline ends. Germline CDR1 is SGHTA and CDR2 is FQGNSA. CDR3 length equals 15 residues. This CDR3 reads CASSSRGWDTGELFF. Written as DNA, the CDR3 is TGTGCCAGCAGCTCGCGCGGTTGGGACACCGGGGAGCTGTTTTTT.

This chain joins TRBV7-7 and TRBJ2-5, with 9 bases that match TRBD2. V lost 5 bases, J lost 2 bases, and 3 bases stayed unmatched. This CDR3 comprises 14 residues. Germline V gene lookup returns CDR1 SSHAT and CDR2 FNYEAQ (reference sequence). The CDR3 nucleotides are TGTGCCAGCAGCCCTGGACTAGCGCAAGAGACCCAGTACTTC. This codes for CASSPGLAQETQYF.

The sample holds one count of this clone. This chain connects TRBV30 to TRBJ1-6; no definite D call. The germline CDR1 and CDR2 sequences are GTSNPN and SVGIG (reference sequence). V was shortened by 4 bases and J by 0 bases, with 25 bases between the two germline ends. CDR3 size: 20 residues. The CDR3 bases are TGTGCCTGGACGGTTGGGGTACCGACACGAAGGAGCTCCTATAATTCACCCCTCCACTTT. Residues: CAWTVGVPTRRSSYNSPLHF.

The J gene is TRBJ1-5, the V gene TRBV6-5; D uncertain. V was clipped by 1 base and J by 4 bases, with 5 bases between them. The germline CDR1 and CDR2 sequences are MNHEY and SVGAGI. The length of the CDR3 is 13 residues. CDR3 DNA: TGTGCCAGCAGTTACTTCAGGAATCAGCCCCAGCATTTT. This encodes CASSYFRNQPQHF.

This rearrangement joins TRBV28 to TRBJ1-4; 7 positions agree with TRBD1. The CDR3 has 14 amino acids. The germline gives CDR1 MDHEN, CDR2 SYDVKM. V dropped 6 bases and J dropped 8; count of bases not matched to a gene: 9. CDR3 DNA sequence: TGTGCCAGCAGCGAGACGACAGGGCGGGAAAAACTGTTTTTT. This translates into CASSETTGREKLFF.

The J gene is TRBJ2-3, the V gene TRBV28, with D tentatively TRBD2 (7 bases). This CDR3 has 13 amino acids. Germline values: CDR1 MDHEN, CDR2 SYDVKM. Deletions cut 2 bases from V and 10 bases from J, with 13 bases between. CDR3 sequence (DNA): TGTGCCAGCAGTTTAGGGCAAGGGGGGGCGCAGTATTTT. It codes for CASSLGQGGAQYF.

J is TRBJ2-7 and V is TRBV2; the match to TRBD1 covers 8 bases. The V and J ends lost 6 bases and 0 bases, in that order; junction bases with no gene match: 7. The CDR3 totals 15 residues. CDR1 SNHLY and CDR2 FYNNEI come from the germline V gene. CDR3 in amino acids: CASRRTGISSYEQYF. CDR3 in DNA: TGTGCCAGCAGGAGGACAGGGATTAGCTCCTACGAGCAGTACTTC.

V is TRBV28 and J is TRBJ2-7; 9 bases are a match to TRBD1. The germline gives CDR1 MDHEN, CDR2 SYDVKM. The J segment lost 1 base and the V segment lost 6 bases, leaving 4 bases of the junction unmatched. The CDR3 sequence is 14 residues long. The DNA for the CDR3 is TGTGCCAGCAGACGGGACAGGGTATCCTACGAGCAGTACTTC. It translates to CASRRDRVSYEQYF.

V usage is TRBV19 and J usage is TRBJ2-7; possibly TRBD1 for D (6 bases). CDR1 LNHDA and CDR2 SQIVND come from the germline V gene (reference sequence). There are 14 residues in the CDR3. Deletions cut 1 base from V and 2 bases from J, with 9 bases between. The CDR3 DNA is TGTGCCAGTAGTATAGTACAGGGACCCTACGAGCAGTACTTC. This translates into CASSIVQGPYEQYF.